This T cell receptor (beta chain) derives from a study of T cells after yellow fever vaccination. Study as a whole: Researchers used SMART-Seq v4 Ultra Low Input to prepare fractions that had low cell numbers.

Overall study findings and caveats: Most primary-vaccination clones recurred post-booster (roughly 96% CD4, 88% CD8).

The TCR cDNA carried a universal primer site and UMIs from 5'RACE template switching. From the 5' RACE reads, TCRdb called clonotypes with MiXCR, one entry per CDR3 protein. The sample includes about 320,000 distinct CDR3 sequences, approximately 4% of them seen just once. Many counts were recorded for this clonotype. The antigen is unknown. The sample consisted of PBMCs, taken 15 days after the yellow fever booster vaccination. This clonotype was sampled from a man between 18 and 29 years old who received the YFV17D yellow fever vaccine.

The CDR3 bases are TGTGCCATCAGTGAGATCTCGGGGGGGCCAGATACGCAGTATTTT. Translated, it gives CAISEISGGPDTQYF. This chain connects TRBV10-3 to TRBJ2-3; 8 bases are a match to TRBD2. Germline V gives CDR1 ENHRY, CDR2 SYGVKD. The CDR3 has 15 amino acids. J lost 4 bases, V lost 2 bases, and 5 bases had no gene match.